Each of the 30 T cell receptor beta chains below was sequenced from the same sample in a study of T-cell memory formation after mild COVID-19. TCRdb passed the 5' RACE reads through MiXCR, listing each CDR3 protein once. The sample yields 200,000 to 250,000 distinct CDR3 sequences, more than 8% seen once. The specimen was PBMCs or a T cell subset sorted from them (not recorded which). These receptors were collected from a man younger than 35 who had mild COVID-19 (a few samples of this study predate the infection). Cell type and time point are not known.

This clonotype has ten or more counts. DNA for the CDR3: TGTGCCACCAGTTCCGGGACAGGGCCCGAGCAGTACTTC. Its protein product is CATSSGTGPEQYF. The chain recombines TRBV15 with TRBJ2-7; 9 nucleotides agree with TRBD1. CDR3 length: 13 amino acids. V gave up 6 bases and J gave up 6 bases; unmatched junction bases: 6. Germline CDR1 and CDR2: LNHNV and YYDKDF (reference sequence).

This clonotype was counted between two and nine times. V gene TRBV5-1 combines with J gene TRBJ2-5, with 8 bases aligning to TRBD1. CDR1 and CDR2 from the germline V gene are SGHRS and YFSETQ. This CDR3 region has 15 residues. V lost 2 bases, J lost 5 bases, and 8 bases stayed unmatched. CDR3 in DNA: TGCGCCAGCAGCTTCGCAGGGGGCATCGGGGAGACCCAGTACTTC. It yields the protein CASSFAGGIGETQYF.

This rearrangement joins TRBV7-2 to TRBJ2-7; D perhaps matches TRBD2 (6 bases). The V and J ends lost 5 bases and 3 bases respectively, with 17 bases between them. Germline CDR1 and CDR2: SGHTA and FQGNSA. The CDR3 has 15 amino acids. The DNA of the CDR3 is TGTGCCAGCAGCCGGATATCAGGAGGGTACTACGAGCAGTACGTC. As protein: CASSRISGGYYEQYV.

This clonotype was counted only a few times. The genes are TRBV6-5 and TRBJ1-2, with 7 bases fitting TRBD1. Germline CDR1 MNHEY, CDR2 SVGAGI. The CDR3 length is 15 residues. The trim removed 5 bases at V and 3 bases at J, leaving 9 bases unmatched. The chain's CDR3 is CASSTGQPFDYGYTF. The DNA for the CDR3 is TGTGCCAGCAGTACGGGACAGCCCTTCGACTATGGCTACACCTTC.

The table lists this clonotype with a few counts. V and J are TRBV20-1 and TRBJ1-2; D call uncertain. V lost 6 bases and J 0 bases, leaving 14 bases between the germline ends. The germline V gene encodes CDR1 DFQATT and CDR2 SNEGSKA (reference sequence). The CDR3 spans 14 residues. The CDR3 sequence is CSAPYQLTNYGYTF. DNA of the CDR3: TGCAGTGCCCCCTACCAGCTGACTAACTATGGCTACACCTTC.

This clonotype was counted between two and nine times. The V and J genes are TRBV7-2 and TRBJ2-2, with 9 bases that match TRBD2. The CDR3 is 18 amino acids. The germline V gene encodes CDR1 SGHTA and CDR2 FQGNSA. With V trimmed by 3 bases and J by 0 bases, 8 bases remained unmatched. CDR3 DNA: TGTGCCAGCAGCTTTTCCCACCTAGCGGGGACGAACACCGGGGAGCTGTTTTTT. Its protein product is CASSFSHLAGTNTGELFF.

This clonotype occurred many times. V and J are TRBV12-3 or TRBV12-4 and TRBJ2-7, with a tentative D call TRBD1 (5 bases). The CDR3 has 13 residues. V gave up 1 base and J gave up 2 bases, with 6 bases separating them. The CDR3 spells CASSLVDTYEQYF. The DNA for the CDR3 is TGTGCCAGCAGTTTAGTGGACACCTACGAGCAGTACTTC.

This sequence joins TRBV5-6 and TRBJ2-3; D gene ambiguous. Trimming took 1 base from V and 3 from J, leaving 12 bases between them. The length of the CDR3 is 15 residues. Germline V lookup: CDR1 SGHDT, CDR2 YYEEEE. The CDR3: CASSLFQMGTDTQYF. The CDR3 bases are TGTGCCAGCAGCTTGTTCCAGATGGGGACAGATACGCAGTATTTT.

This clonotype was counted a few times. CDR3 sequence reads: CASSDESGDTQYF. DNA for the CDR3: TGTGCCAGCAGCGACGAAAGCGGAGATACGCAGTATTTT. This chain uses TRBV12-3 or TRBV12-4 with TRBJ2-3; maybe TRBD2 (5 bases). The V end was cut by 6 bases, the J end by 5 bases, with 12 bases between. This CDR3 region has 13 residues.

The rearrangement joins TRBV7-9 to TRBJ2-5, with TRBD1 matching over 9 bases. Germline V CDR1 and CDR2: SEHNR, FQNEAQ (reference sequence). With V trimmed by 6 bases and J by 2 bases, 10 bases remained unmatched. The CDR3 is made up of 16 amino acids. Here the CDR3 reads CASSANRGPIQETQYF. The CDR3 nucleotides read TGTGCCAGCAGTGCTAACAGGGGGCCGATTCAAGAGACCCAGTACTTC.

This clonotype has at least ten counts. CDR3 DNA sequence: TGCGCCAGCAGCCCTGGACTAGCGTCCTACAATGAGCAGTTCTTC. Translating gives CASSPGLASYNEQFF. This chain uses TRBV4-1 with TRBJ2-1; 9 nucleotides line up with TRBD2. The CDR3 is 15 amino acids. After removal of 4 bases from V and 1 base from J, the junction contained 2 bases not matched to a gene. Germline CDR1 MGHRA, CDR2 YSYEKL.

V gene TRBV4-3 combines with J gene TRBJ2-7; D is perhaps TRBD2 (7 bases). Germline CDR1 reads LGHNA; CDR2 reads YSLEER. The ends were cut back, 1 base at V and 4 bases at J, with 20 bases in the middle. This CDR3 contains 17 residues. CDR3 in DNA: TGCGCCAGCAGCCAAGTCGGGGGGCGACGGGAAGTGTACGAGCAGTACGTC. The encoded protein is CASSQVGGRREVYEQYV.

This clonotype was counted between two and nine times. This chain uses TRBV12-3 or TRBV12-4 with TRBJ2-2, with D tentatively TRBD2 (5 bases). V lost 4 bases and J lost 6, with 9 bases in between. CDR3 length: 13 residues. CDR3 sequence (DNA): TGTGCCAGCAGTTGGCGAGCGGCCGGGGAGCTGTTTTTT. Its translation is CASSWRAAGELFF.

Many counts were recorded for this clonotype. The gene calls are TRBV7-3 and TRBJ2-5; D is unresolved. The V gene lost 5 bases and the J gene lost 4 bases, with 14 bases spanning the gap. Germline CDR1 and CDR2: SGHTA and FQGTGA. The CDR3 has 14 residues. The CDR3 is CASSGGFGGETQYF. The CDR3, as DNA: TGTGCCAGCAGCGGCGGATTTGGCGGAGAGACCCAGTACTTC.

The CDR3 DNA reads TGTGCCAGCAGCGTTGGCGGGGGGAGGGAGACCCAGTACTTC. This codes for CASSVGGGRETQYF. The chain combines TRBV9 with TRBJ2-5; the match to TRBD2 covers 8 bases. The CDR3 is 14 residues long. Unmatched junction bases numbered 5, after V lost 2 bases and J lost 5 bases. CDR1 SGDLS and CDR2 YYNGEE come from the germline V gene.

The rearrangement joins TRBV25-1 to TRBJ1-2; D possibly corresponds to TRBD1 (5 bases). The CDR3 is made up of 14 amino acids. CDR1 is MGHDK and CDR2 is SYGVNS in the germline V gene. V lost 5 bases, J lost 4 bases, and 14 bases lay in between. Here the CDR3 reads CASSNRGQGYGYTF. The DNA for the CDR3 is TGTGCCAGCAGTAACCGTGGCCAGGGCTATGGCTACACCTTC.

This clonotype has a handful of counts. The CDR3 nucleotides read TGCAGTGCTAGAAAGGTAGCCTCCGGGGAGCTGTTTTTT. Protein: CSARKVASGELFF. The chain links TRBV20-1 to TRBJ2-2; D is undetermined. Trimming shortened V by 2 bases and J by 6 bases, and 10 bases separated the two germline ends. From germline, CDR1 is DFQATT and CDR2 SNEGSKA (reference sequence). The length of the CDR3 is 13 residues.

This sequence joins TRBV5-6 and TRBJ1-1; D uncertain. The CDR3 is made up of 13 amino acids. Germline V gene lookup returns CDR1 SGHDT and CDR2 YYEEEE. With 2 bases removed from V and 1 base from J, the gap between germline ends came to 6 bases. As DNA, the CDR3 is TGTGCCAGCAGCTTTAGGTCGAACACTGAAGCTTTCTTT. Amino acid sequence: CASSFRSNTEAFF.

In this sample, this clonotype turned up a few times. The chain employs TRBV5-1 and TRBJ2-7; no firm D call. The CDR3 length is 14 residues. CDR1 is SGHRS and CDR2 is YFSETQ in the germline V gene. Deletions cut 2 bases from V and 6 bases from J, with 15 bases between. CDR3 in amino acids: CASSLGWTPVEQYF. CDR3 bases: TGCGCCAGCAGCTTAGGTTGGACCCCCGTCGAGCAGTACTTC.

The chain employs TRBV5-1 and TRBJ1-1, with 7 bases identical to TRBD1. CDR1 and CDR2 (germline): SGHRS, YFSETQ. The length of the CDR3 is 14 residues. J was trimmed by 3 bases and V by 4 bases; bases with no gene match: 6. DNA of the CDR3: TGCGCCAGCAGCCCCGAGGGGGCGTACACTGAAGCTTTCTTT. It yields the protein CASSPEGAYTEAFF.

This clonotype was picked up a small number of times. The chain is built from TRBV3-1 and TRBJ2-1; TRBD2 agrees at 14 bases. Trimming cost V 6 bases and J 5 bases; bases outside gene matches: 6. Germline lookup yields CDR1 LGHDT and CDR2 YNNKEL (reference sequence). The CDR3 consists of 16 residues. CDR3 residues: CASSRLAGGPHNEQFF. CDR3 nucleotide sequence: TGTGCCAGCAGTCGACTAGCGGGGGGGCCCCACAATGAGCAGTTCTTC.

This clonotype was recorded a few times. The CDR3 bases are TGTGCCAGCAGCCCAGGACTACGTTCCACAGATACGCAGTATTTT. This translates into CASSPGLRSTDTQYF. The chain recombines TRBV6-2 or TRBV6-3 with TRBJ2-3; TRBD2 might be the D (6 bases). The germline V gene has CDR1 MNHEY and CDR2 SVGEGT. The CDR3 is made up of 15 amino acids. V was clipped by 6 bases and J by 2 bases, with 15 bases between them.

V and J are TRBV27 and TRBJ2-5, with a tentative D call TRBD2 (5 bases). The CDR3 runs to 14 residues. V lost 7 bases and J lost 3, with 15 bases in between. CDR1 is MNHEY, CDR2 SMNVEV, per germline (reference sequence). CDR3 coding DNA: TGTGCCAGCACCCCAACCTTCGGGGAAGAGACCCAGTACTTC. The encoded protein is CASTPTFGEETQYF.

The chain joins TRBV20-1 to TRBJ2-3; 7 nucleotides agree with TRBD2. From germline, CDR1 is DFQATT and CDR2 SNEGSKA (reference sequence). V lost 6 bases and J lost 2; bases outside the gene matches: 8. CDR3 length: 14 amino acids. CDR3 amino acids: CSAGERGSTDTQYF. DNA of the CDR3: TGCAGTGCCGGGGAGCGGGGATCCACAGATACGCAGTATTTT.

This clonotype has just a few counts. The chain combines TRBV2 with TRBJ2-5, with no clear D. Trimming cost V 9 bases and J 2 bases, with 10 bases left between them. The CDR3 sequence is 12 residues long. Looked up from germline, CDR1 is SNHLY and CDR2 is FYNNEI. The CDR3 is CASCRSQETQYF. The CDR3, as DNA: TGTGCCAGTTGCCGTTCACAAGAGACCCAGTACTTC.

The genes are TRBV1 and TRBJ2-7; TRBD2 is the table's D call and was not checked against the DNA. TRBV1 is flagged as a pseudogene. The CDR3 spans 15 residues. The CDR3 is CTSSSSPGGFYEQYV. The DNA of the CDR3 is TGCACCAGCAGCAGTTCTCCGGGCGGGTTCTACGAGCAGTACGTC.

Ten or more counts support this clonotype. The chain has TRBV5-1 and TRBJ2-7; 9 bases map to TRBD2. This CDR3 is built from 15 residues. Trimming at V came to 0 bases and at J to 6 bases, leaving 7 bases not matched to a gene. The V gene's germline CDR1 is SGHRS and CDR2 YFSETQ. The CDR3 DNA follows: TGCGCCAGCAGCTTGGAACTAAGCGGGGGGTCCGAGCAGTACTTC. This translates into CASSLELSGGSEQYF.

This clonotype was seen a handful of times. The chain carries TRBV9 and TRBJ2-3; no firm D call. This CDR3 is built from 14 residues. The V gene's germline CDR1 is SGDLS and CDR2 YYNGEE. Trimming left V 0 bases short and J 1 base short, with 6 bases between. The CDR3 DNA sequence: TGTGCCAGCAGCGTAGGTGGCCGCACAGATACGCAGTATTTT. Residues: CASSVGGRTDTQYF.

This clonotype has just a few counts. The CDR3 reads CASSLGDRGYNEQFF. DNA of the CDR3: TGTGCCAGCAGTTTGGGGGACAGGGGCTACAATGAGCAGTTCTTC. V is TRBV12-3 or TRBV12-4 and J is TRBJ2-1, with 10 bases matching TRBD1. The CDR3 totals 15 residues. After removal of 3 bases from V and 3 bases from J, the junction contained 2 bases not matched to a gene.

The chain uses TRBV6-5 and TRBJ1-5; no clear D. From germline, CDR1 is MNHEY and CDR2 SVGAGI. Trimming removed 0 bases from V and 7 bases from J, with 10 bases in between. CDR3 size: 14 residues. CDR3 in DNA: TGTGCCAGCAGTTACTCGGGGTTCGGGCAGCCCCAGCATTTT. Residues: CASSYSGFGQPQHF.